Detailed here is one T cell receptor beta chain. CDR1 and CDR2 from the germline V gene are SQVTM and ANQGSEA. Trimming cost V 7 bases and J 6 bases, with 16 bases left between them. The CDR3 loop spans 12 amino acids. Assay: immunoSEQ multiplex PCR; the TCRdb copy retains only in-frame clones and omits some. The sample consists of just over 40,000 clones, approximately 88% of them appearing once. This record belongs to a study of T cell changes during pregnancy in multiple sclerosis. The specimen comprised peripheral blood, sampled in the first trimester of pregnancy. V and J are TRBV29-1 and TRBJ2-7, with D maybe TRBD2 (6 bases). The receptor was isolated from a female donor in good health, enrolled as a control in a pregnancy study. Written as DNA, the CDR3 is TGCAGCGCTCGCCTTTACGGGAGCGAGCAGTACTTC. It translates to CSARLYGSEQYF.